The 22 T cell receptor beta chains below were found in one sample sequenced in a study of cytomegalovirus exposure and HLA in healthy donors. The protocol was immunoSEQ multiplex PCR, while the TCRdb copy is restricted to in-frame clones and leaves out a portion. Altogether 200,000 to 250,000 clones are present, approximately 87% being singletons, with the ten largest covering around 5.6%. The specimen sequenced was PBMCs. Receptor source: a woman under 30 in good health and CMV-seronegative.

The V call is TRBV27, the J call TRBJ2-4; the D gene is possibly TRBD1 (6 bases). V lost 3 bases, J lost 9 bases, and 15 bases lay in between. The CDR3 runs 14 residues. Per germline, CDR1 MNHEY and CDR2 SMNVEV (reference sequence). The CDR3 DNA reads TGTGCCAGCAGTTTCTCAAAACAGGGTAGCATTCAGTACTTC. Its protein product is CASSFSKQGSIQYF.

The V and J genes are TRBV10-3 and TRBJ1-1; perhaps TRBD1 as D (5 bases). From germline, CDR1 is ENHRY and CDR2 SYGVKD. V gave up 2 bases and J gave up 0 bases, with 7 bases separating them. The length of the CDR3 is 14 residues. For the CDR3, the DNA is TGTGCCATCAGTGAGGGGGCGGTGAACACTGAAGCTTTCTTT. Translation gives CAISEGAVNTEAFF.

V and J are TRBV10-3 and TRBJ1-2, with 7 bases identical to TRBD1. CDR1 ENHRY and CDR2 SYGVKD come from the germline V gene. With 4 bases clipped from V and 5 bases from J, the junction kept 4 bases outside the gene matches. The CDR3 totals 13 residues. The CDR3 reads CAISGGTAYGYTF. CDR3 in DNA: TGTGCCATCAGTGGGGGGACAGCTTATGGCTACACCTTC.

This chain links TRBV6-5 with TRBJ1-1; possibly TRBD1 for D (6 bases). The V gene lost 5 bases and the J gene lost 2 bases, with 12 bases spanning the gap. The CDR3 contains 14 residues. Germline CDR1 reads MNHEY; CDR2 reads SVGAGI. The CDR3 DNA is TGTGCCAGCAGTACCCAGGGGCCTAACACTGAAGCTTTCTTT. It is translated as CASSTQGPNTEAFF.

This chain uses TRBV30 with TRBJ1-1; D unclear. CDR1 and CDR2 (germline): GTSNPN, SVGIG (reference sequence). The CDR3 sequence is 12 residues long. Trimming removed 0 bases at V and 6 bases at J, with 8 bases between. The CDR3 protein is CAWSVYSAEAFF. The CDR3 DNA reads TGTGCCTGGAGTGTTTACTCTGCTGAAGCTTTCTTT.

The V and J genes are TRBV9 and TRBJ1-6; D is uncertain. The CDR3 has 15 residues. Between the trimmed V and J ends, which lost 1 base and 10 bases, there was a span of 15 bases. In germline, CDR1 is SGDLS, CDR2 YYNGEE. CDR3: CASSVSGSMGSPLHF. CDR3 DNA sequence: TGTGCCAGCAGCGTATCCGGGTCAATGGGATCACCCCTCCACTTT.

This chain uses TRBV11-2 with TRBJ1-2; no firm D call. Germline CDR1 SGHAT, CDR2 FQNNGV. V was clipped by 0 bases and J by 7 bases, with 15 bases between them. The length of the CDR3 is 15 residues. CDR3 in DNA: TGTGCCAGCAGCTTAGATCAGCTAGGACTGGGTGGCTACACCTTC. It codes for CASSLDQLGLGGYTF.

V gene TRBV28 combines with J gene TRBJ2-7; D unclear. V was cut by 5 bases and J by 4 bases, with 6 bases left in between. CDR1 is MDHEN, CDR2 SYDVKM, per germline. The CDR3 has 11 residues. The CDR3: CASSPRYEQYF. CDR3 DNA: TGTGCCAGCAGTCCAAGATACGAGCAGTACTTC.

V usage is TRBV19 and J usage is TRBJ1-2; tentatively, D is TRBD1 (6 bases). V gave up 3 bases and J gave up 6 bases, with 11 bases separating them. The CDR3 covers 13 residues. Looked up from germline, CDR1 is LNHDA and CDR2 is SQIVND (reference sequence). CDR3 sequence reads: CASSMQGRDGYTF. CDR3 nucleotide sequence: TGTGCCAGTAGTATGCAGGGGAGGGATGGCTACACCTTC.

CDR3 residues: CASSPTRGRGAPGPDTQYF. Written as DNA, the CDR3 is TGTGCCAGCAGCCCCACCCGTGGGCGGGGGGCGCCAGGGCCAGATACGCAGTATTTT. The chain combines TRBV7-6 with TRBJ2-3; 8 nucleotides agree with TRBD2. Trimming at V came to 5 bases and at J to 4 bases, leaving 20 bases not matched to a gene. Germline V gives CDR1 SGHVS, CDR2 FNYEAQ. The CDR3 sequence is 19 residues long.

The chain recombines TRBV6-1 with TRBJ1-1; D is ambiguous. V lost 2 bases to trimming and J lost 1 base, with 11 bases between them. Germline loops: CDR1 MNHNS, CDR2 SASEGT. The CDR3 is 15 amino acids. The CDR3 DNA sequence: TGTGCCAGCAGTGAATTTCCAGGTAGGAACACTGAAGCTTTCTTT. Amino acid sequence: CASSEFPGRNTEAFF.

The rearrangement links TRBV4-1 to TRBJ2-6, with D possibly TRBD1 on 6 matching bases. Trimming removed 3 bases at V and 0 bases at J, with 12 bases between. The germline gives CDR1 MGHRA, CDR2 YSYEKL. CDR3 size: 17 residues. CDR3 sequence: CASSQPGQSSGANVLTF. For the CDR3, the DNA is TGCGCCAGCAGCCAGCCGGGACAAAGCTCTGGGGCCAACGTCCTGACTTTC.

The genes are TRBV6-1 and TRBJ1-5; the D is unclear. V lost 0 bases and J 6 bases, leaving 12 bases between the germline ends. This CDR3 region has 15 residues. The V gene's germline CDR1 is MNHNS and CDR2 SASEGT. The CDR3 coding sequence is TGTGCCAGCAGTGAAGCGTATGGGCAGGCTCAGCCCCAGCATTTT. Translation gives CASSEAYGQAQPQHF.

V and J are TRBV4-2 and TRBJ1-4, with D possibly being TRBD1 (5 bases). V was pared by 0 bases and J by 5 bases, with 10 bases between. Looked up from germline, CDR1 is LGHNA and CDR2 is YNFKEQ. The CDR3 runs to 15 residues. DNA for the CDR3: TGTGCCAGCAGCCAAGAAGGGGACCCCAATGAAAAACTGTTTTTT. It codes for CASSQEGDPNEKLFF.

The CDR3 region is CASSEGLAAYTINEQFF. Written as DNA, the CDR3 is TGTGCCAGCAGTGAAGGACTAGCGGCATATACTATCAATGAGCAGTTCTTC. This sequence joins TRBV6-1 and TRBJ2-1; TRBD2 matches 9 bases. The V and J ends lost 1 base and 6 bases, in that order; junction bases with no gene match: 10. This CDR3 region has 17 residues. CDR1 and CDR2 (germline): MNHNS, SASEGT.

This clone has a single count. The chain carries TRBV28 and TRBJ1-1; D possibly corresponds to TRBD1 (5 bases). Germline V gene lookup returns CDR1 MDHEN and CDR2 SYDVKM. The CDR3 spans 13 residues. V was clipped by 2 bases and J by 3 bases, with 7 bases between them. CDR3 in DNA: TGTGCCAGCAGTTTAATACAGGACACTGAAGCTTTCTTT. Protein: CASSLIQDTEAFF. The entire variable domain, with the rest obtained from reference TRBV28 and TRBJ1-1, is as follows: DVKVTQSSRYLVKRTGEKVFLECVQDMDHENMFWYRQDPGLGLRLIYFSYDVKMKEKGDIPEGYSVSREKKERFSLILESASTNQTSMYLCASSLIQDTEAFFGQGTRLTVV.

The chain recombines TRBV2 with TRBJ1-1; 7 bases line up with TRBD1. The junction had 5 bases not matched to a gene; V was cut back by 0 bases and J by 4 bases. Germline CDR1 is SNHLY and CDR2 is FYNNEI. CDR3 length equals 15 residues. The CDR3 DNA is TGTGCCAGCAGTGAAGCCCCCACAGGGGTCACTGAAGCTTTCTTT. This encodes CASSEAPTGVTEAFF.

Here the CDR3 reads CASSTGTGVHEQYF. The CDR3 DNA follows: TGTGCCAGCAGTACCGGGACAGGGGTCCACGAGCAGTACTTC. The rearrangement joins TRBV27 to TRBJ2-7, with 10 positions matching TRBD1. Unmatched junction bases numbered 6, after V lost 5 bases and J lost 5 bases. This CDR3 has 14 residues. The germline CDR1 and CDR2 sequences are MNHEY and SMNVEV (reference sequence).

The CDR3 sequence: CASSDRQGARGTNVLTF. For the CDR3, the DNA is TGTGCCAGCAGTGATAGACAGGGGGCGAGGGGGACCAACGTCCTGACTTTC. The V and J genes are TRBV2 and TRBJ2-6; 10 nucleotides agree with TRBD1. The CDR3 is 17 residues long. Per germline, CDR1 SNHLY and CDR2 FYNNEI. The ends lost 3 bases at V and 8 bases at J; junction bases unmatched: 10.

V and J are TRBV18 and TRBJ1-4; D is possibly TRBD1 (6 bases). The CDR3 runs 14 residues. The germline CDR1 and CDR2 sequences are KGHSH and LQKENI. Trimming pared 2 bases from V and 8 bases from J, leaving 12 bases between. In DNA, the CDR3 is TGTGCCAGCTCACCAACAGGGACACTAGAAAAACTGTTTTTT. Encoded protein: CASSPTGTLEKLFF. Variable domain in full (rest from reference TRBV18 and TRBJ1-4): NAGVMQNPRHLVRRRGQEARLRCSPMKGHSHVYWYRQLPEEGLKFMVYLQKENIIDESGMPKERFSAEFPKEGPSILRIQQVVRGDSAAYFCASSPTGTLEKLFFGSGTQLSVL.

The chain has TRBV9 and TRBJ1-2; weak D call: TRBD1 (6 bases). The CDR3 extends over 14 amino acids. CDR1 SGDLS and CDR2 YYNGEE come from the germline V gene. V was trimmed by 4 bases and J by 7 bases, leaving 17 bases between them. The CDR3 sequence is CASSPTLQGSGYTF. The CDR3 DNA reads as TGTGCCAGCAGCCCGACCTTACAGGGCTCTGGCTACACCTTC.

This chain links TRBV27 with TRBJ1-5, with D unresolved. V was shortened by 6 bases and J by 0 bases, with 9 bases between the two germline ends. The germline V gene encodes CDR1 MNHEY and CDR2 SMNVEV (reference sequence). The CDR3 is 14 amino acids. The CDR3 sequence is CASRKGYSNQPQHF. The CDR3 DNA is TGTGCCAGCAGGAAAGGGTATAGCAATCAGCCCCAGCATTTT.